This TCR beta chain was sequenced during a study of CD8 T cells in Susac syndrome. Of note for this clonotype: Its cognate antigen is unknown.

RNA totalling roughly 0.5 to 1 ug underwent reverse transcription with random hexamers. TCRdb fed the immunoSEQ multiplex PCR reads into MiXCR, producing one record per CDR3 protein. Of about 180,000 distinct CDR3 sequences in the sample, roughly 94% are singletons; the top ten hold 0.12%. Findings and caveats of the study: That the number of individuals in its TCR sequencing and HLA analysis was relatively small was acknowledged by the study.

The CDR3 sequence is 13 residues long. In germline, CDR1 is DFQATT, CDR2 SNEGSKA (reference sequence). V lost 1 base, J lost 4 bases, and 10 bases lay in between. This clonotype was obtained from a human donor with Susac syndrome. The rearrangement joins TRBV20-1 to TRBJ1-2; tentative D call: TRBD1 (5 bases). The sample consisted of CD4+ T cells from PBMCs. The CDR3, as DNA: TGCAGTGCTAGAGCGGGACTCAGCTATGGCTACACCTTC. Amino acid sequence: CSARAGLSYGYTF.